This T cell receptor beta chain was identified during a study of beta chain features in type 1 diabetes. As concerns this clone: The antigen is unknown.

The study's findings and limits: Moderate but significant shortening of TCRB CDR3s was recorded in all four CD4+ subsets from Type 1 diabetes patients.

Of the isolated RNA, all was reverse transcribed, and so the sequenced material was expressed TCRB transcripts. Assay used: immunoSEQ multiplex PCR; TCRdb lists only in-frame clones, some missing. The sample shows about 700,000 clones, roughly 13% of them seen only once. Sorting produced populations that all topped 95% purity. This TCR derives from a man between 18 and 29 years old with type 1 diabetes. The source material was naive CD4+ T cells from blood.

This chain's CDR3 is CASSVEATGGVEQYF. CDR3 nucleotides: TGTGCCAGCAGCGTAGAGGCCACAGGCGGCGTCGAGCAGTACTTC. The chain has TRBV9 and TRBJ2-7; weak D call: TRBD1 (5 bases). Trimming stripped 0 bases from V and 6 bases from J, with 16 bases between. Germline values: CDR1 SGDLS, CDR2 YYNGEE. The CDR3 extends over 15 amino acids.